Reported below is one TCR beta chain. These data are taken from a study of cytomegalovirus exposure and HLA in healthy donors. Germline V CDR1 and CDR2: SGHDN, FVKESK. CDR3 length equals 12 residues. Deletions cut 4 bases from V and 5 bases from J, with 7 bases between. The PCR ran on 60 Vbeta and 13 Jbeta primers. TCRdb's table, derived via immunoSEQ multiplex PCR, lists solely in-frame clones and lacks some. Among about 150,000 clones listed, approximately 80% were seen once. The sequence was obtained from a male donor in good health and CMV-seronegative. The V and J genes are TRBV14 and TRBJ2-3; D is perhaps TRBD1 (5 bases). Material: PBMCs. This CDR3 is CASSRRVDTQYF. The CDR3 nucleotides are TGTGCCAGCAGCCGCAGGGTAGATACGCAGTATTTT.